The 4 T cell receptor beta chains below come from one sample, sequenced in a study of T cell responses to AZD1222 COVID-19 vaccine. Using immunoSEQ multiplex PCR, the repertoire was profiled, and TCRdb retains in-frame clones only, with some absent. The sample includes around 130,000 clones, about 89% seen only once; the top ten take more than 4.5%. The source material was peripheral blood, sampled on day 0 of AZD1222 vaccination. The receptors originated from an adult in good health.

V usage is TRBV7-3 and J usage is TRBJ1-1; no firm D call. The CDR3 totals 13 residues. Trimming took off 3 bases at V and 6 bases at J, with 11 bases between the two ends. Per germline, CDR1 SGHTA and CDR2 FQGTGA. CDR3 bases: TGTGCCAGCAGCTTGATTGTGGAGTCTGAAGCTTTCTTT. Residues: CASSLIVESEAFF. Combining the CDR3 with reference TRBV7-3 and TRBJ1-1 gives the whole variable domain GAGVSQTPSNKVTEKGKYVELRCDPISGHTALYWYRQSLGQGPEFLIYFQGTGAADDSGLPNDRFFAVRPEGSVSTLKIQRTERGDSAVYLCASSLIVESEAFFGQGTRLTVV.

This chain uses TRBV7-9 with TRBJ1-4, with 7 bases fitting TRBD1. The CDR3 covers 16 residues. Germline CDR1 and CDR2: SEHNR and FQNEAQ (reference sequence). V dropped 4 bases and J dropped 3; count of bases not matched to a gene: 8. CDR3 bases: TGTGCCAGCAGCTCAAACTACAGGGGAGCTAATGAAAAACTGTTTTTT. It codes for CASSSNYRGANEKLFF.

This chain uses TRBV6-5 with TRBJ2-7; 8 positions match TRBD1. Unmatched junction bases numbered 2, after V lost 6 bases and J lost 1 base. This CDR3 contains 13 residues. CDR1 and CDR2 from the germline V gene are MNHEY and SVGAGI. The chain's CDR3 is CASRNRGSYEQYF. DNA of the CDR3: TGTGCCAGCAGAAACAGGGGGTCCTACGAGCAGTACTTC.

J is TRBJ2-2 and V is TRBV19, with D possibly being TRBD2 (6 bases). Trimming left V 7 bases short and J 3 bases short, with 12 bases between. CDR1 is LNHDA and CDR2 is SQIVND in the germline V gene (reference sequence). This CDR3 is built from 14 residues. CDR3 DNA: TGTGCCAGTAAGAGGAAGCGGGACACCGGGGAGCTGTTTTTT. Protein product: CASKRKRDTGELFF.